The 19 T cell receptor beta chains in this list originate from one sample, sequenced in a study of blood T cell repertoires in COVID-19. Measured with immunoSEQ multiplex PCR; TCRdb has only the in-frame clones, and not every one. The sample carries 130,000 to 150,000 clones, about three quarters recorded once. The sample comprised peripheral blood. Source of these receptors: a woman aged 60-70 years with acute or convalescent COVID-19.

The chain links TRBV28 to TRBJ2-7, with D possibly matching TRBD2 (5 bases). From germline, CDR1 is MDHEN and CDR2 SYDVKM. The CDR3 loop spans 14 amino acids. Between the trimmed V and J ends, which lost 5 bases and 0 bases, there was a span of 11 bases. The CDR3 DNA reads TGTGCCAGCAGTGAGCGGATTGTCTCCTACGAGCAGTACTTC. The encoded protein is CASSERIVSYEQYF. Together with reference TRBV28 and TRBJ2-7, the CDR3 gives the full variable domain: DVKVTQSSRYLVKRTGEKVFLECVQDMDHENMFWYRQDPGLGLRLIYFSYDVKMKEKGDIPEGYSVSREKKERFSLILESASTNQTSMYLCASSERIVSYEQYFGPGTRLTVT.

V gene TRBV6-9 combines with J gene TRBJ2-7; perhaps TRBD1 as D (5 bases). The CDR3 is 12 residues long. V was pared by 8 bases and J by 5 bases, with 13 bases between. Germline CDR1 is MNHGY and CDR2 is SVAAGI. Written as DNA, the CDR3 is TGTGCCAGCCAGGGCACCCGGCACGAGCAGTACTTC. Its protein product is CASQGTRHEQYF.

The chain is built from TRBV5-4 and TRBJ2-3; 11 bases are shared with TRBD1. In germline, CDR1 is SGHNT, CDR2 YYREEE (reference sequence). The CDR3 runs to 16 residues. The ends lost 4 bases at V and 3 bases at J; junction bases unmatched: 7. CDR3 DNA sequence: TGTGCCAGCAGCCCTCCCCGGGACAGGGGGACAGATACGCAGTATTTT. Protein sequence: CASSPPRDRGTDTQYF. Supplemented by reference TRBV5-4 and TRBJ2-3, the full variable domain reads ETGVTQSPTHLIKTRGQQVTLRCSSQSGHNTVSWYQQALGQGPQFIFQYYREEENGRGNFPPRFSGLQFPNYSSELNVNALELDDSALYLCASSPPRDRGTDTQYFGPGTRLTVL.

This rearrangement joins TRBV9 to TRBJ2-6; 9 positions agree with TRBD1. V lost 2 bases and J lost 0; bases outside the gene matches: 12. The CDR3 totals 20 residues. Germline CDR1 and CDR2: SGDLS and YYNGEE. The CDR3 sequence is CASSVGPGQGGSSGANVLTF. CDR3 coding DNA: TGTGCCAGCAGCGTGGGACCGGGACAGGGTGGGTCCTCTGGGGCCAACGTCCTGACTTTC.

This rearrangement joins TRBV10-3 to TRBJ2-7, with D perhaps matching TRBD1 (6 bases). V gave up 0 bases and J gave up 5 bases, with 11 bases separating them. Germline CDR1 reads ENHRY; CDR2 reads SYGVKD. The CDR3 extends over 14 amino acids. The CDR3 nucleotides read TGTGCCATCAGTGAGTCGGCAGGGGCCGACGAGCAGTACTTC. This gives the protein CAISESAGADEQYF.

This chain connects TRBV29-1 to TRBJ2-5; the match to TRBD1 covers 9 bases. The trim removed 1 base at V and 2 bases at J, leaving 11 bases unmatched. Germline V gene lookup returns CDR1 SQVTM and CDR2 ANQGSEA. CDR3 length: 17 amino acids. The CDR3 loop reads CSVEGGQGRPLQETQYF. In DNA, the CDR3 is TGCAGCGTTGAAGGGGGACAGGGAAGGCCTCTTCAAGAGACCCAGTACTTC.

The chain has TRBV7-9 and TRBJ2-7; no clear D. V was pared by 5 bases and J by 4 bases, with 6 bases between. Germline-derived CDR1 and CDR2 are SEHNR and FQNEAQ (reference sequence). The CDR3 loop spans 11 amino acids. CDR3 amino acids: CASSNSYEQYF. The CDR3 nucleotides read TGTGCCAGCAGCAATTCTTACGAGCAGTACTTC.

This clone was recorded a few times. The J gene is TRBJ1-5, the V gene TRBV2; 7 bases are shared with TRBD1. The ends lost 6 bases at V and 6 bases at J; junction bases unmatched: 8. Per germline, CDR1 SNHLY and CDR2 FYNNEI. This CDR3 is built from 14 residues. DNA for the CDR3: TGTGCCAGCAGCCTCAGGGGGTACCGTCAGCCCCAGCATTTT. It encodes CASSLRGYRQPQHF. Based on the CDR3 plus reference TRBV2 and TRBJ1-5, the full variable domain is EPEVTQTPSHQVTQMGQEVILRCVPISNHLYFYWYRQILGQKVEFLVSFYNNEISEKSEIFDDQFSVERPDGSNFTLKIRSTKLEDSAMYFCASSLRGYRQPQHFGDGTRLSIL.

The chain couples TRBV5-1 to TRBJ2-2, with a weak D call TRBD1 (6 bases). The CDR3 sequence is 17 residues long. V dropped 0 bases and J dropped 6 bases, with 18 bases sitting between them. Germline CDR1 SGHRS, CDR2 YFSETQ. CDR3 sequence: CASSLGSQGQSPGELFF. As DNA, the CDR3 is TGCGCCAGCAGCTTGGGGTCACAGGGCCAGAGCCCCGGGGAGCTGTTTTTT.

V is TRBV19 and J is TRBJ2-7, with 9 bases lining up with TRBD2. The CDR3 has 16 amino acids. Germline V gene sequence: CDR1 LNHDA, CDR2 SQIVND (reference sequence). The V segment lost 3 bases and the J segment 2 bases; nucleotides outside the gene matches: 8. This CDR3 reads CASSILAGSNTYEQYF. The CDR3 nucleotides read TGTGCCAGTAGTATTCTAGCGGGATCCAACACCTACGAGCAGTACTTC.

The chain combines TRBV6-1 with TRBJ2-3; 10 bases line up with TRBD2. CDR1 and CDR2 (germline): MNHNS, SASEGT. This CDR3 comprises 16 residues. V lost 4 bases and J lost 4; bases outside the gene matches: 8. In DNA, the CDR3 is TGTGCCAGCAGTGCGGGTAGCGGGAGGAGCTCAGATACGCAGTATTTT. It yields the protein CASSAGSGRSSDTQYF.

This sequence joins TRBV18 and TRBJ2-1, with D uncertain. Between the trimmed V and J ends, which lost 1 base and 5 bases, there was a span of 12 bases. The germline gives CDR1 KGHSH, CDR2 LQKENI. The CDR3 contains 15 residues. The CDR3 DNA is TGTGCCAGCTCACCACTAAGCGCTCCGGACAATGAGCAGTTCTTC. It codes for CASSPLSAPDNEQFF. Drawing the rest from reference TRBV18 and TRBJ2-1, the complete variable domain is NAGVMQNPRHLVRRRGQEARLRCSPMKGHSHVYWYRQLPEEGLKFMVYLQKENIIDESGMPKERFSAEFPKEGPSILRIQQVVRGDSAAYFCASSPLSAPDNEQFFGPGTRLTVL.

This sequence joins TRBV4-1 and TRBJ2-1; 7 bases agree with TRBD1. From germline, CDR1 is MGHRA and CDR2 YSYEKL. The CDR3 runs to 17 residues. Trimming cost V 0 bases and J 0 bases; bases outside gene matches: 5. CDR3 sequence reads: CASSQDLRDSSYNEQFF. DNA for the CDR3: TGCGCCAGCAGCCAAGATTTACGGGACAGCTCCTACAATGAGCAGTTCTTC.

The CDR3 nucleotides read TGTGCCAGCAGTTTTGGACTAGCGGCCTTCAATGAGCAGTTCTTC. Translating it yields CASSFGLAAFNEQFF. The chain recombines TRBV27 with TRBJ2-1; TRBD2 matches at 10 bases. Trimming took 3 bases from V and 6 from J; bases not matched to a gene: 5. Germline V gene lookup returns CDR1 MNHEY and CDR2 SMNVEV (reference sequence). The length of the CDR3 is 15 residues.

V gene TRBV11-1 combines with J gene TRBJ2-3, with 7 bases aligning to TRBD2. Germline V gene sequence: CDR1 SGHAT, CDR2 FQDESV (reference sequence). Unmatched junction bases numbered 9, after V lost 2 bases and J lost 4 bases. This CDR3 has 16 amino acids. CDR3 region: CASSLLVAGNADTQYF. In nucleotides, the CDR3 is TGTGCCAGCAGCTTACTCGTAGCGGGTAACGCAGATACGCAGTATTTT.

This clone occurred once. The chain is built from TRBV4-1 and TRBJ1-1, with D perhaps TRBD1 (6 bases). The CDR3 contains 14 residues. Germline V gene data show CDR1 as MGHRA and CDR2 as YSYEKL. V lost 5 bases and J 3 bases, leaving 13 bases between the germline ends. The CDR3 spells CASSWFRQDTEAFF. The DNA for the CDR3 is TGCGCCAGCAGCTGGTTCCGACAGGACACTGAAGCTTTCTTT.

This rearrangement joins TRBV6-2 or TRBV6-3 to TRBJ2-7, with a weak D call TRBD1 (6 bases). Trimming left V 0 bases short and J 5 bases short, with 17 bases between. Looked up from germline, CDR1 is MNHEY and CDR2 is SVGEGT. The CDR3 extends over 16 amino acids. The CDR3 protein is CASSYSEVTGSHEQYF. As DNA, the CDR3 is TGTGCCAGCAGTTACTCAGAAGTTACAGGGTCCCACGAGCAGTACTTC.

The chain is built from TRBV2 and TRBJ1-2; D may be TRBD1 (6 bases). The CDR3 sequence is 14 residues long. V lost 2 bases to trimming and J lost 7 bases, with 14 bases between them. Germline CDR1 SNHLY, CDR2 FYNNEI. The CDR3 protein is CASSERPQGVGYTF. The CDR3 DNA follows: TGTGCCAGCAGTGAAAGGCCACAGGGCGTTGGCTACACCTTC. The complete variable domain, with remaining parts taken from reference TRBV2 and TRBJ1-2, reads EPEVTQTPSHQVTQMGQEVILRCVPISNHLYFYWYRQILGQKVEFLVSFYNNEISEKSEIFDDQFSVERPDGSNFTLKIRSTKLEDSAMYFCASSERPQGVGYTFGSGTRLTVV.

Written as DNA, the CDR3 is TGTGCCAGCAGCTTAGATGTAGGACAGGGTTATCAGCCCCAGCATTTT. Amino acids: CASSLDVGQGYQPQHF. J is TRBJ1-5 and V is TRBV11-3; TRBD1 aligns across 8 bases. Germline trimming cut 0 bases from V and 5 bases from J; bases unmatched to any gene: 6. The CDR3 covers 16 residues. The germline V gene encodes CDR1 SGHNT and CDR2 YENEEA.